This is a list of T cell receptor beta chains from one sample in a study of blood T cell repertoires in COVID-19. Profiling relied on immunoSEQ multiplex PCR, and the TCRdb table lists in-frame clones only, not all of them. The repertoire holds about 300,000 clones, with 85% to 90% as singletons. Sequenced material: PBMCs or T cells enriched from blood (not recorded which). The receptors stem from a woman aged 18-29 years with acute COVID-19. Both conserved end residues are part of each CDR3. D genes are given only for firm matches. Only part of the rows carry a size: once, few, many, or a class if the clone is expanded.

D gene	CDR3 length	V gene	clone size	J gene	CDR3 protein	CDR3 DNA
TRBD2	18	TRBV7-3	.	TRBJ2-3	CASSPTWRTSGGTDTQYF	TGTGCCAGCAGCCCTACATGGCGGACTAGCGGGGGCACAGATACGCAGTATTTT
.	14	TRBV5-5	few	TRBJ1-5	CASSLVGDNQPQHF	TGTGCCAGCAGCTTGGTAGGGGACAATCAGCCCCAGCATTTT
.	14	TRBV6-4	once	TRBJ2-2	CASRNRENTGELFF	TGTGCCAGCAGAAACAGGGAGAACACCGGGGAGCTGTTTTTT
TRBD1	17	TRBV7-2	.	TRBJ2-5	CASSFDAGTGGRETQYF	TGTGCCAGCAGCTTCGACGCCGGGACAGGGGGCCGGGAGACCCAGTACTTC
.	15	TRBV15	many	TRBJ1-1	CATSLERAVHTEAFF	TGTGCCACCAGCCTTGAGAGGGCAGTCCACACTGAAGCTTTCTTT
.	16	TRBV2	many	TRBJ2-7	CASSADPAAGLHEQYF	TGTGCCAGCAGTGCGGACCCGGCCGCGGGACTTCACGAGCAGTACTTC
.	15	TRBV7-6	.	TRBJ1-2	CASSLGPGSNYGYTF	TGTGCCAGCAGCTTAGGTCCAGGGTCTAACTATGGCTACACCTTC
TRBD2	15	TRBV18	.	TRBJ2-7	CASSPPSSGSYEQYF	TGTGCCAGCTCACCTCCTTCTAGCGGGAGCTACGAGCAGTACTTC
.	17	TRBV28	.	TRBJ1-4	CASSLNGAGDTGEKLFF	TGTGCCAGCAGTTTGAATGGGGCTGGGGATACGGGTGAAAAACTGTTTTTT
TRBD2	19	TRBV7-2	.	TRBJ2-3	CASSSAPGTSGRRTDTQYF	TGTGCCAGCAGCTCCGCCCCAGGGACTAGCGGGAGGCGTACAGATACGCAGTATTTT
TRBD1	15	TRBV6-5	.	TRBJ1-6	CASSSRQGGGSPLHF	TGTGCCAGCAGTTCGAGACAGGGAGGAGGATCACCCCTCCACTTT
.	15	TRBV2	.	TRBJ2-7	CASSERYRELYEQYF	TGTGCCAGCAGTGAAAGGTACAGGGAACTCTACGAGCAGTACTTC
.	15	TRBV19	.	TRBJ1-3	CASAALQVSGNTIYF	TGTGCCAGTGCCGCTTTACAGGTCTCTGGAAACACCATATATTTT
.	14	TRBV5-1	.	TRBJ2-7	CASSLEWQNNEQYF	TGCGCCAGCAGCTTGGAATGGCAGAACAACGAGCAGTACTTC
TRBD2	15	TRBV7-3	.	TRBJ2-1	CASRRTSGAVNEQFF	TGTGCCAGCAGGCGGACTAGCGGGGCCGTAAATGAGCAGTTCTTC
.	18	TRBV24-1	.	TRBJ1-3	CATSDLQRQPYSGNTIYF	TGTGCCACCAGTGATTTGCAGAGACAGCCTTACTCTGGAAACACCATATATTTT
TRBD2	16	TRBV27	.	TRBJ2-3	CASSFRTSGSPDTQYF	TGTGCCAGCAGTTTTCGGACTAGCGGGAGCCCAGATACGCAGTATTTT
.	13	TRBV28	.	TRBJ1-2	CASSFNRVNGYTF	TGTGCCAGCAGTTTTAACAGGGTTAATGGCTACACCTTC
TRBD1	16	TRBV6-5	.	TRBJ2-7	CASSYPHPTGGGEQYF	TGTGCCAGCAGTTACCCCCACCCGACAGGGGGCGGCGAGCAGTACTTC
.	17	TRBV28	.	TRBJ1-3	CASSALVTQVSGNTIYF	TGTGCCAGCAGTGCGCTCGTAACCCAGGTATCTGGAAACACCATATATTTT
TRBD2	14	TRBV28	.	TRBJ2-1	CASRDPGLYNEQFF	TGTGCCAGCAGAGATCCGGGACTATACAATGAGCAGTTCTTC
.	14	TRBV3-1/TRBV3-2	.	TRBJ2-1	CASSHLGGNNEQFF	TGTGCCAGCAGCCATTTAGGAGGGAACAATGAGCAGTTCTTC
.	14	TRBV7-2	.	TRBJ2-3	CASYPSVSTDTQYF	TGTGCCAGCTACCCGAGCGTAAGCACAGATACGCAGTATTTT
.	15	TRBV5-5	.	TRBJ1-1	CASSLLGQGDAEAFF	TGTGCCAGCAGCTTGTTAGGTCAGGGTGACGCTGAAGCTTTCTTT
.	17	TRBV5-8	.	TRBJ2-7	CASSLLSYDKTSYEQYF	TGTGCCAGCAGCCTCTTATCTTATGACAAGACCTCCTACGAGCAGTACTTC
.	14	TRBV27	.	TRBJ1-1	CASSDLTRDTEAFF	TGTGCCAGCAGTGACCTAACACGGGACACTGAAGCTTTCTTT
TRBD1	17	TRBV5-1	.	TRBJ1-3	CASSSLVGTGSGNTIYF	TGCGCCAGCAGCTCCCTCGTTGGGACAGGGTCTGGAAACACCATATATTTT
TRBD2	15	TRBV30	.	TRBJ2-2	CAWRPGPAGTGELFF	TGTGCCTGGAGGCCCGGACCAGCGGGAACCGGGGAGCTGTTTTTT
.	14	TRBV2	.	TRBJ1-2	CASSEDGRAYGYTF	TGTGCCAGCAGTGAAGATGGGAGGGCCTATGGCTACACCTTC
TRBD1	15	TRBV7-8	.	TRBJ1-6	CASSALTGEESPLHF	TGTGCCAGCAGCGCGCTAACAGGGGAAGAGTCACCCCTCCACTTT
.	16	TRBV12-5	.	TRBJ1-3	CASGLKTQSSGNTIYF	TGTGCTAGTGGTTTAAAGACACAGAGCTCTGGAAACACCATATATTTT
TRBD1	15	TRBV27	.	TRBJ1-1	CASRPTGIMNTEAFF	TGTGCCAGCAGGCCGACAGGGATCATGAACACTGAAGCTTTCTTT
TRBD2	17	TRBV5-1	few	TRBJ2-3	CASSRGLAGGFTDTQYF	TGCGCCAGCAGCCGGGGACTAGCGGGAGGGTTCACAGATACGCAGTATTTT
TRBD1	14	TRBV14	.	TRBJ2-1	CASSQWTGGGEQFF	TGTGCCAGCAGCCAGTGGACAGGGGGAGGTGAGCAGTTCTTC
.	15	TRBV5-5	.	TRBJ2-7	CASSLLLSVKNEQYF	TGTGCCAGCAGCTTGTTGCTCTCGGTAAAGAACGAGCAGTACTTC
TRBD2	14	TRBV7-7	once	TRBJ2-1	CASSLSLAGSEQFF	TGTGCTAGCAGCTTAAGTCTAGCGGGATCTGAGCAGTTCTTC
.	16	TRBV5-1	once	TRBJ1-5	CASSLGPVDRLQPQHF	TGCGCCAGCAGCTTGGGCCCCGTAGATCGACTCCAGCCCCAGCATTTT
.	13	TRBV5-4	.	TRBJ2-5	CASSPTGEATQYF	TGTGCCAGCAGCCCTACAGGGGAGGCGACCCAGTACTTC
TRBD1	16	TRBV5-1	.	TRBJ2-1	CASSLLATGGRYEQFF	TGCGCCAGCAGCTTGCTGGCGACAGGGGGCAGATATGAGCAGTTCTTC
TRBD1	14	TRBV5-1	.	TRBJ1-2	CASRGQGADYGYTF	TGCGCCAGCAGAGGACAGGGGGCAGACTATGGCTACACCTTC
TRBD2	15	TRBV11-2	.	TRBJ2-2	CASSTGGEGIGELFF	TGTGCCAGCAGCACGGGAGGGGAGGGCATCGGGGAGCTGTTTTTT